The clone carrying this T cell receptor (beta chain) was counted ten times or more. What it recognizes is unknown. The data stem from a study of neurological immune-mediated disorders. Points from the study as a whole: CDR3 amino acid sequences found in expanded clones were never shared across subjects, suggesting private repertoires in all groups. Multiple sclerosis was found to have the least TCR clonal expansion, below healthy controls, and HTLV-1-associated myelopathy the most.

Looked up from germline, CDR1 is SGHRS and CDR2 is YFSETQ. Trimming took 4 bases from V and 2 from J, leaving 16 bases between them. The CDR3 is 15 residues long. TCRdb reprocessed the 5' RACE reads via MiXCR and lists one record per CDR3 protein. This sample yields some 24,000 distinct CDR3 sequences, of which 13% are seen a single time; roughly 17% belongs to the top ten. This sequence originates from a woman in her thirties or forties with HTLV-1-associated myelopathy (HAM/TSP). The sequencing sample was made of PBMCs. The chain links TRBV5-1 to TRBJ2-7, with D possibly being TRBD2 (6 bases). The CDR3 coding sequence is TGCGCCAGCAGCCCCCGGGGACGGACTACCTACGAGCAGTACTTC. Translated, it gives CASSPRGRTTYEQYF.